What follows are 9 T cell receptor beta chains derived from one specimen sequenced in a study of human T cells and chemical hapten exposure. TCRdb itself ran the RACE reads through MiXCR, one entry per CDR3 protein. The table lists fewer than 80,000 distinct CDR3 sequences, under 13% of them singletons, with 6.5% to 8.5% in the top ten. The time point was: patch test 2, 6 weeks after DPC sensitization. Treatment: therapeutic diphenylcyclopropenone sensitization with weekly scalp DPC. Material: whole blood, obtained in connection with sensitization to the hapten diphenylcyclopropenone (DPC). All receptors come from a woman in her forties or fifties with alopecia areata. Some clones in this sample may be carry-over from other donors' samples.

This clonotype was recorded at least ten times. The CDR3 spells CSASITGKPNEKLFF. CDR3 coding DNA: TGCAGTGCTAGCATCACAGGGAAACCTAATGAAAAACTGTTTTTT. The rearrangement joins TRBV20-1 to TRBJ1-4; perhaps TRBD1 as D (6 bases). CDR3 length equals 15 residues. V was pared by 3 bases and J by 3 bases, with 14 bases between. CDR1 and CDR2 (germline): DFQATT, SNEGSKA (reference sequence).

This clonotype was recorded many times. The V gene is TRBV18, the J gene TRBJ1-1; D remains ambiguous. V lost 3 bases, J lost 1 base, and 18 bases lay in between. Germline V lookup: CDR1 KGHSH, CDR2 LQKENI. The CDR3 spans 17 residues. CDR3: CASSPFRPPTGNTEAFF. The CDR3 DNA follows: TGTGCCAGCTCACCGTTTAGGCCTCCGACGGGGAACACTGAAGCTTTCTTT.

This clonotype was observed many times. The chain uses TRBV29-1 and TRBJ1-1; the match to TRBD1 covers 7 bases. The trim removed 1 base at V and 5 bases at J, leaving 4 bases unmatched. The germline V gene encodes CDR1 SQVTM and CDR2 ANQGSEA. This CDR3 spans 13 amino acids. The DNA for the CDR3 is TGCAGCGTTGAAGGGGCAGGGGGGACTGAAGCTTTCTTT. Its translation is CSVEGAGGTEAFF.

This clonotype is labeled medium-sized. The chain employs TRBV29-1 and TRBJ1-1; TRBD1 matches 7 bases. CDR3 length: 12 amino acids. Trimming at V came to 6 bases and at J to 1 base, leaving 2 bases not matched to a gene. Germline values: CDR1 SQVTM, CDR2 ANQGSEA. The CDR3 nucleotides are TGCAGCGTCGGGACAGCGAACACTGAAGCTTTCTTT. Its translation is CSVGTANTEAFF.

Ten or more counts support this clonotype. V gene TRBV6-1 combines with J gene TRBJ2-5, with D perhaps matching TRBD1 (5 bases). This CDR3 contains 14 residues. CDR1 is MNHNS, CDR2 SASEGT, per germline. Between the trimmed V and J ends, which lost 1 base and 2 bases, there was a span of 8 bases. In nucleotides, the CDR3 is TGTGCCAGCAGTGAAGTGTCAGGGCAAGAGACCCAGTACTTC. It translates to CASSEVSGQETQYF.

This clonotype came up many times. CDR3 amino acids: CASSQEVINQPQHF. Here the CDR3 DNA reads TGTGCCAGCAGCCAAGAGGTGATCAATCAGCCCCAGCATTTT. V is TRBV3-1 and J is TRBJ1-5, with no clear D. Germline lookup yields CDR1 LGHDT and CDR2 YNNKEL (reference sequence). Between the trimmed V and J ends, which lost 0 bases and 3 bases, there was a span of 6 bases. The CDR3 extends over 14 amino acids.

This clonotype came up many times. The J gene is TRBJ1-5, the V gene TRBV5-1; D gene ambiguous. The germline V gene has CDR1 SGHRS and CDR2 YFSETQ. V was clipped by 3 bases and J by 1 base, with 11 bases between them. The CDR3 consists of 15 residues. This chain's CDR3 is CASSSEGGSNQPQHF. The CDR3 DNA reads as TGCGCCAGCAGCTCGGAGGGAGGCAGCAATCAGCCCCAGCATTTT.

This clonotype has only a few counts. The chain recombines TRBV29-1 with TRBJ1-1; D perhaps matches TRBD1 (6 bases). Germline lookup yields CDR1 SQVTM and CDR2 ANQGSEA. Trimming took off 7 bases at V and 8 bases at J, with 14 bases between the two ends. The length of the CDR3 is 11 residues. The CDR3 nucleotides read TGCAGCGCGGGACCCGGGACAGAAGCTTTCTTT. Its protein is CSAGPGTEAFF.

This clonotype came up a few times. The rearrangement links TRBV20-1 to TRBJ1-4; the D is unclear. V lost 0 bases and J 0 bases, leaving 8 bases between the germline ends. The CDR3 covers 15 residues. Germline loops: CDR1 DFQATT, CDR2 SNEGSKA (reference sequence). CDR3 nucleotides: TGCAGTGCTAGAGATCTAAGGGCAACTAATGAAAAACTGTTTTTT. Its translation is CSARDLRATNEKLFF.